The table lists the clone carrying this TCR beta chain with a count of one. Here immunoSEQ multiplex PCR was the method, and the copy in TCRdb shows in-frame clones only, minus some. The data show around 160,000 clones, with about 81% seen just once and 9.5% to 13% held by the top ten. This sample is part of a study of blood T cell repertoires in COVID-19. On the study more broadly: Sites in the United States, Italy and Spain provided acute and convalescent COVID-19 samples. In each case, the material was cDNA or gDNA derived from T cells, B-cell-depleted T cells, or PBMCs.

The CDR3 is 14 residues long. Germline loops: CDR1 SGHTA, CDR2 FQGNSA. V lost 7 bases, J lost 8 bases, and 20 bases lay in between. The TCR sequence derives from a human donor in a cohort sampled during active COVID-19. The chain uses TRBV7-2 and TRBJ1-2; no clear D. The sequencing input was peripheral blood. The CDR3 here is CASTGGLGMGGYTF. CDR3 coding DNA: TGTGCCAGCACCGGAGGCTTAGGGATGGGCGGCTACACCTTC.